Listed here are 16 T cell receptor beta chains from one sample, sequenced in a study of T cell repertoires in cytomegalovirus infection. From the reads, TCRdb called clonotypes with MiXCR, one entry per CDR3 protein. Here the sample spans almost 500,000 distinct CDR3 sequences, around 11% being singletons. Material for sequencing was PBMCs. The source of these receptors is a human donor in good health (CMV status not recorded). Some clones in this sample may be carry-over from other donors' samples.

This clonotype was observed many times. The genes are TRBV7-2 and TRBJ1-2; D unresolved. Trimming cost V 3 bases and J 6 bases, with 14 bases left between them. CDR1 is SGHTA, CDR2 FQGNSA, per germline. The CDR3 is made up of 14 amino acids. CDR3 amino acids: CASSFGRPSNGYTF. The DNA for the CDR3 is TGTGCCAGCAGCTTCGGCAGGCCAAGCAATGGCTACACCTTC.

This clonotype came up many times. The chain couples TRBV12-3 or TRBV12-4 to TRBJ2-3; unclear D gene. CDR3 size: 15 residues. The V and J ends lost 7 bases and 1 base respectively, with 15 bases between them. This chain's CDR3 is CASTLLPPGTDTQYF. The CDR3 DNA is TGTGCCAGCACCCTCTTGCCGCCTGGCACAGATACGCAGTATTTT.

The chain recombines TRBV3-1 with TRBJ1-2; D gene ambiguous. Germline V lookup: CDR1 LGHDT, CDR2 YNNKEL (reference sequence). The germline V and J ends were trimmed by 3 bases and 4 bases, with 18 bases remaining between them. The CDR3 has 16 residues. The CDR3: CASSHSRTRAPYGYTF. CDR3 DNA: TGTGCCAGCAGCCATTCCAGGACGAGGGCCCCCTATGGCTACACCTTC.

This clonotype was observed at least ten times. The chain uses TRBV7-2 and TRBJ1-2; D is undetermined. This CDR3 spans 15 amino acids. V lost 2 bases and J lost 6, with 16 bases in between. Germline V gene lookup returns CDR1 SGHTA and CDR2 FQGNSA. The CDR3 bases are TGTGCCAGCAGCTTAAGGGCGGGGAGTATGGATGGCTACACCTTC. Translated: CASSLRAGSMDGYTF. The full variable domain, in which reference TRBV7-2 and TRBJ1-2 provide the parts outside the CDR3, is GAGVSQSPSNKVTEKGKDVELRCDPISGHTALYWYRQSLGQGLEFLIYFQGNSAPDKSGLPSDRFSAERTGGSVSTLTIQRTQQEDSAVYLCASSLRAGSMDGYTFGSGTRLTVV.

This clonotype showed up many times. This rearrangement joins TRBV7-2 to TRBJ2-1; 11 bases map to TRBD2. The CDR3 consists of 15 residues. Germline values: CDR1 SGHTA, CDR2 FQGNSA. V was pared by 1 base and J by 7 bases, with 3 bases of the junction left unmatched. CDR3 sequence reads: CASSLEIAGGNEQFF. The CDR3 DNA sequence: TGTGCCAGCAGCTTAGAGATAGCGGGGGGGAATGAGCAGTTCTTC. The full variable domain, in which reference TRBV7-2 and TRBJ2-1 provide the parts outside the CDR3, is GAGVSQSPSNKVTEKGKDVELRCDPISGHTALYWYRQSLGQGLEFLIYFQGNSAPDKSGLPSDRFSAERTGGSVSTLTIQRTQQEDSAVYLCASSLEIAGGNEQFFGPGTRLTVL.

This clonotype was seen more than once but under ten times. The V and J genes are TRBV11-2 and TRBJ2-7; D not certain. V lost 5 bases, J lost 5 bases, and 25 bases lay in between. This CDR3 is built from 17 residues. Germline-derived CDR1 and CDR2 are SGHAT and FQNNGV. The CDR3 DNA reads TGTGCCAGCAGCCCCCCCCTTTTATCTGTGGTAGTCAACGAGCAGTACTTC. The encoded protein is CASSPPLLSVVVNEQYF.

The gene calls are TRBV27 and TRBJ2-1, with a possible D match to TRBD1 (5 bases). Germline CDR1 and CDR2: MNHEY and SMNVEV (reference sequence). The CDR3 spans 14 residues. V lost 2 bases to trimming and J lost 8 bases, with 13 bases between them. CDR3 protein: CASSLVSGIDEQFF. CDR3 sequence (DNA): TGTGCCAGCAGTTTAGTCTCAGGGATCGATGAGCAGTTCTTC.

This clonotype was counted at least ten times. The chain couples TRBV11-2 to TRBJ2-7; maybe TRBD2 (6 bases). V lost 1 base and J lost 4, with 20 bases in between. Germline V gene lookup returns CDR1 SGHAT and CDR2 FQNNGV. The CDR3 contains 17 residues. The CDR3 region has the DNA TGTGCCAGCAGCTTAGGAGCTTCCACTAGCCCCAGATACGAGCAGTACTTC. Protein: CASSLGASTSPRYEQYF.

This clonotype has just a few counts. This chain links TRBV3-1 with TRBJ1-2; tentatively, D is TRBD1 (5 bases). Germline V gene lookup returns CDR1 LGHDT and CDR2 YNNKEL (reference sequence). Trimming took 1 base from V and 4 from J, leaving 10 bases between them. CDR3 length: 14 residues. CDR3 sequence reads: CASSQATGTYGYTF. As DNA, the CDR3 is TGTGCCAGCAGCCAAGCCACAGGCACCTATGGCTACACCTTC.

The CDR3 loop reads CASVGEGYTF. As DNA, the CDR3 is TGTGCCAGCGTGGGGGAGGGCTACACCTTC. V is TRBV2 and J is TRBJ1-2, with D perhaps matching TRBD1 (5 bases). Trimming removed 8 bases from V and 8 bases from J, with 9 bases in between. There are 10 residues in the CDR3. Germline V lookup: CDR1 SNHLY, CDR2 FYNNEI.

This clonotype was detected only a few times. The chain has TRBV13 and TRBJ2-7; either TRBD1 or TRBD2 may fit D (5 bases each). Trimming pared 1 base from V and 5 bases from J, leaving 12 bases between. This CDR3 has 14 amino acids. Germline CDR1 reads PRHDT; CDR2 reads FYEKMQ (reference sequence). Here the CDR3 reads CASSLAQGVHEQYF. The CDR3 DNA sequence: TGTGCCAGCAGCTTAGCGCAGGGAGTCCACGAGCAGTACTTC.

This clonotype was recorded many times. The rearrangement links TRBV5-8 to TRBJ1-5; D not certain. The CDR3 covers 12 residues. The germline V gene has CDR1 SGHTS and CDR2 YDEGEE. The V end lost 2 bases, the J end lost 6 bases, and 6 bases lay between the germline ends. This chain's CDR3 is CASSFLSQPQHF. DNA for the CDR3: TGTGCCAGCAGCTTTTTAAGTCAGCCCCAGCATTTT.

This clonotype was counted only a few times. The V gene is TRBV12-3 or TRBV12-4, the J gene TRBJ2-2; no firm D call. The germline V and J ends were trimmed by 6 bases and 3 bases, with 14 bases remaining between them. This CDR3 comprises 15 residues. The CDR3 DNA follows: TGTGCCAGCAGAAACACTTTCCCTTACACCGGGGAGCTGTTTTTT. Translation gives CASRNTFPYTGELFF.

This clonotype has at least ten counts. This chain links TRBV7-9 with TRBJ1-1; D unresolved. The length of the CDR3 is 13 residues. CDR1 SEHNR and CDR2 FQNEAQ come from the germline V gene (reference sequence). Trimming took off 6 bases at V and 1 base at J, with 9 bases between the two ends. The CDR3, as DNA: TGTGCCAGCAGTTTATCAGAGAACACTGAAGCTTTCTTT. Amino acid sequence: CASSLSENTEAFF.

This clonotype has only a few counts. The chain uses TRBV10-3 and TRBJ2-2; no firm D call. The ends were cut back, 3 bases at V and 2 bases at J, with 10 bases in the middle. The germline V gene has CDR1 ENHRY and CDR2 SYGVKD. The CDR3 extends over 15 amino acids. In nucleotides, the CDR3 is TGTGCCATCAGTGACTCCGGAATTAACACCGGGGAGCTGTTTTTT. This translates into CAISDSGINTGELFF.

This clonotype showed up many times. This rearrangement joins TRBV7-9 to TRBJ2-7; tentatively, D is TRBD1 (5 bases). This CDR3 comprises 16 residues. V was shortened by 1 base and J by 0 bases, with 13 bases between the two germline ends. Germline V lookup: CDR1 SEHNR, CDR2 FQNEAQ (reference sequence). In DNA, the CDR3 is TGTGCCAGCAGCTTAGGACAGCAAATTAGCTCCTACGAGCAGTACTTC. The encoded protein is CASSLGQQISSYEQYF. Looking up the rest from reference TRBV7-9 and TRBJ2-7 gives the full variable domain: DTGVSQNPRHKITKRGQNVTFRCDPISEHNRLYWYRQTLGQGPEFLTYFQNEAQLEKSRLLSDRFSAERPKGSFSTLEIQRTEQGDSAMYLCASSLGQQISSYEQYFGPGTRLTVT.